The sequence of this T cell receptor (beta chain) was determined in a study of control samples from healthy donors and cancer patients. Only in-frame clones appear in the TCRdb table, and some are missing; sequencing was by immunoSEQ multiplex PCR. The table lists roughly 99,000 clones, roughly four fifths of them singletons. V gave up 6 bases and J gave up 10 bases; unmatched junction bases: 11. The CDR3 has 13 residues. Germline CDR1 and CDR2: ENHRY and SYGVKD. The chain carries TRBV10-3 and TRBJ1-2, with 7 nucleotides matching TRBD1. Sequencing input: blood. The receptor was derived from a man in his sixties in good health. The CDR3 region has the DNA TGTGCCATCAGAGAGACAGGGATTGAAGTCTACACCTTC. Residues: CAIRETGIEVYTF.